This TCR beta chain was profiled in a study of PD-1 blockade in classical Hodgkin lymphoma (dated by TCRdb to 2020 to 2022). For the wider study: Nivolumab dosing was 3 mg/kg intravenously every 2 weeks, continuing until either disease progression or unacceptable toxicity. To define a peripheral blood immune signature of response to PD-1 blockade in classical Hodgkin lymphoma, the study combined TCR beta sequencing with CyTOF.

The study at large found these results: CD4+ but not CD8+ TCR diversity rose significantly by C4D1 (p=0.0027 vs p=0.16), most apparent in complete responders (p=0.02). Diversity was lower in patients who began nivolumab less than 1 year after ASCT, so these patients were left out of later analyses to avoid confounding by immune reconstitution. Among trial patients, those achieving complete response had baseline diversity similar to that of newly diagnosed patients, while diversity was significantly lower in partial responders and progressors. The study was limited to a single clinical trial cohort, and causes of repertoire differences, possibly disease activity or prior therapy, remained undefined. Baseline TCR diversity was reported as lower in newly diagnosed patients than in healthy donors, and lower still in relapsed/refractory patients.

The sample's time point label, decoded: cycle 1 day 1 (C1D1), immediately before nivolumab initiation. All trial patients had relapsed after autologous stem cell transplantation, with cohorts A, B and C differing in prior brentuximab vedotin exposure. The trial cohort included around 56 patients with relapsed/refractory classical Hodgkin lymphoma, and each patient had a best overall response of complete response, partial response or progressive disease. In the multi-cohort phase II CheckMate 205 trial, trial patients received single-agent nivolumab. An independent review committee assessed best overall response by applying the 2007 International Working Group response criteria. Trial PBMCs were obtained immediately prior to nivolumab initiation (C1D1) and on therapy at cycle 2 day 1 and cycle 4 day 1. Peripheral blood was collected in 8 mL Vacutainer Cell Preparation Tubes, from which PBMCs were isolated by centrifugation and then cryopreserved.

Genomic DNA was extracted with the Qiagen DNeasy kit from unsorted PBMCs and from negatively selected CD4+ and CD8+ fractions. Amplification of TCR beta CDR3 regions was done by immunoSEQ multiplex PCR with primers that anneal to V and J segments. A synthetic immune receptor repertoire was used to minimize amplification bias, and any residual bias was removed computationally once sequencing was done. Per the authors' processing: Repertoire diversity was quantified as the Shannon entropy index using custom Python scripts. The unsorted, CD4+ and CD8+ repertoires were each analyzed separately, with the exception of combined analyses, where CD4+ and CD8+ sequences were merged in silico. Clonal expansion was defined as a frequency increase of at least 2-fold after treatment compared with C1D1, and clones undetected at baseline were assigned a pseudocount of 0.5. Singleton clones were defined as clones with 0 or 1 copy at C1D1, and non-singleton clones were defined as clones with 2 or more copies. Clones expanded in unsorted samples were annotated as CD4+, CD8+ or unknown by matching protein sequences in sorted samples from the same patient. Wilcoxon tests on paired samples were used to test changes in diversity from C1D1 to C4D1. TCRdb's version of the immuneACCESS table is confined to in-frame rearrangements and falls short of the full clone set. An unresolved V gene accounts for under half of the shortfall where checked; the remainder is of unknown origin. The V and J calls and clone size are taken from that table; D and trimming were inferred from the DNA. This sample lists 20,000 to 30,000 clones; around 63% were detected once. The ten biggest clones cover 2.5% to 4% of the sample.

With regard to this clone: There is no known antigen for this receptor. No base qualities exist here, and no much larger clone lies one base off it.

The CDR3 holds 15 amino acids from the cysteine to the phenylalanine. The retained sequence is limited to the CDR3, 45 bases, with the frame set at the first base. V lost 6 bases and J lost 1 base; the stretch between them is 15 bases long. CDR1 and CDR2, per the germline V gene, are KGHSH and LQKENI. The sequence came from a human donor with classical Hodgkin lymphoma. Recombination linked TRBV18 to TRBJ1-1; 6 matching bases give a weak D call of TRBD1. The sample here was peripheral blood mononuclear cells (PBMCs), taken at baseline. CDR3 reads: CASSRPTGGNTEAFF. The DNA reads as follows: TGTGCCAGCTCCCGACCGACAGGTGGGAACACTGAAGCTTTCTTT. Supplemented by the reference TRBV18 and TRBJ1-1 proteins around the CDR3, the complete variable domain is NAGVMQNPRHLVRRRGQEARLRCSPMKGHSHVYWYRQLPEEGLKFMVYLQKENIIDESGMPKERFSAEFPKEGPSILRIQQVVRGDSAAYFCASSRPTGGNTEAFFGQGTRLTVV.